One and the same sample provided the 20 T cell receptor beta chains below, sequenced in a study of blood T cell repertoires in COVID-19 (TCRdb year 2020). The library was built by means of the immunoSEQ multiplex PCR assay. TCRdb holds this immuneACCESS table with in-frame rearrangements only. Some clones are missing; in checked studies, unresolved V genes explain under half, and the rest has no known cause. A total of around 170,000 clones appear in this sample, around three quarters of them only once. 6.5% to 8% of the sample goes to the ten largest clones. Sequencing used peripheral blood. Receptors were obtained from a man aged 65-85 years with active or convalescent COVID-19.

The CDR3 DNA reads as TGCAGTGCTAGTCTCCAACCGGGACAACAGCAAGCTTTCTTT. Translation gives CSASLQPGQQQAFF. The chain employs TRBV20-1 and TRBJ1-1; D is perhaps TRBD1 (6 bases). The CDR3 is 14 amino acids. Looked up from germline, CDR1 is DFQATT and CDR2 is SNEGSKA (reference sequence). Trimming shortened V by 3 bases and J by 9 bases, and 20 bases separated the two germline ends.

With regard to this clone: Compared with germline, one end of the junction differs, possibly owing to a read error. Additional DNA sequences in this sample encode the identical CDR3. The chain has TRBV27 and TRBJ2-7; 8 bases agree with TRBD2. Per germline, CDR1 MNHEY and CDR2 SMNVEV (reference sequence). This CDR3 has 19 residues. The CDR3 region is CASSPYPVGGGGMTYEQYF. As DNA, the CDR3 is TGTGCCAGCAGTCCATACCCCGTCGGGGGGGGAGGGATGACCTACGAACAGTACTTC.

This clone was detected only a few times. This chain uses TRBV5-4 with TRBJ2-5, with 14 bases fitting TRBD2. Per germline, CDR1 SGHNT and CDR2 YYREEE (reference sequence). Losses at the gene ends were 4 bases for V and 3 bases for J; bases not matched to a gene: 2. This CDR3 contains 15 residues. CDR3 in amino acids: CASSGGLAGEETQYF. The CDR3 region has the DNA TGTGCCAGCAGCGGGGGACTAGCGGGGGAAGAGACCCAGTACTTC.

The chain has TRBV30 and TRBJ1-1, with TRBD1 matching 9 bases. Germline V lookup: CDR1 GTSNPN, CDR2 SVGIG (reference sequence). The ends lost 1 base at V and 10 bases at J; junction bases unmatched: 10. This CDR3 has 14 residues. CDR3 nucleotides: TGTGCCTGGAGTGCGCGGGACAGGGTAGTTGGAGCTTTCTTT. Translating gives CAWSARDRVVGAFF.

The V call is TRBV7-9, the J call TRBJ1-4, with a possible D match to TRBD1 (6 bases). Germline CDR1 reads SEHNR; CDR2 reads FQNEAQ (reference sequence). This CDR3 is built from 16 residues. V was cut by 1 base and J by 4 bases, with 13 bases left in between. CDR3 in DNA: TGTGCCAGCAGCTTAGGGTGGCGACAGGATAATGAAAAACTGTTTTTT. This encodes CASSLGWRQDNEKLFF.

The V and J genes are TRBV12-5 and TRBJ2-3; 11 bases line up with TRBD2. Looked up from germline, CDR1 is LGHNT and CDR2 is FRNRAP. V lost 2 bases and J lost 2; bases outside the gene matches: 3. CDR3 length: 16 amino acids. For the CDR3, the DNA is TGTGCTAGTGGTTTGTCTAGCGGGGGGTTCACAGATACGCAGTATTTT. Translating it yields CASGLSSGGFTDTQYF.

This chain joins TRBV5-1 and TRBJ2-7; TRBD2 matches at 7 bases. This CDR3 is 13 amino acids long. Germline V lookup: CDR1 SGHRS, CDR2 YFSETQ. Losses at the gene ends were 6 bases for V and 5 bases for J; bases not matched to a gene: 8. The CDR3 reads CASNRDYPHEQYF. The DNA of the CDR3 is TGCGCCAGCAACCGGGACTACCCCCACGAGCAGTACTTC.

The genes are TRBV7-9 and TRBJ2-7; no clear D. Deletions cut 4 bases from V and 2 bases from J, with 12 bases between. The CDR3 consists of 14 residues. The V gene's germline CDR1 is SEHNR and CDR2 FQNEAQ (reference sequence). The CDR3 is CASSSTELTYEQYF. The CDR3 region has the DNA TGTGCCAGCAGCTCGACGGAGCTCACCTACGAGCAGTACTTC.

The J gene is TRBJ1-1, the V gene TRBV29-1; D is uncertain. This CDR3 comprises 14 residues. Between the trimmed V and J ends, which lost 7 bases and 1 base, there was a span of 16 bases. CDR1 and CDR2 (germline): SQVTM, ANQGSEA. The DNA for the CDR3 is TGCAGCGGGGTTGACACTAGCGGGAACACTGAAGCTTTCTTT. Translating gives CSGVDTSGNTEAFF.

CDR3 protein: CASSDLAVLFF. The DNA for the CDR3 is TGTGCCAGCAGTGATCTGGCAGTTTTGTTTTTT. The chain employs TRBV2 and TRBJ1-4; no clear D gene. The CDR3 consists of 11 residues. Germline CDR1 is SNHLY and CDR2 is FYNNEI. V lost 3 bases and J 15 bases, leaving 11 bases between the germline ends. The variable domain in full, with the rest retrieved from reference TRBV2 and TRBJ1-4, is EPEVTQTPSHQVTQMGQEVILRCVPISNHLYFYWYRQILGQKVEFLVSFYNNEISEKSEIFDDQFSVERPDGSNFTLKIRSTKLEDSAMYFCASSDLAVLFFGSGTQLSVL.

The chain recombines TRBV5-1 with TRBJ1-6; D possibly corresponds to TRBD1 (6 bases). The V and J ends lost 4 bases and 9 bases respectively, with 17 bases between them. CDR3 size: 15 residues. Germline CDR1 SGHRS, CDR2 YFSETQ. CDR3 amino acids: CASSPEGGGASPLHF. CDR3 in DNA: TGCGCCAGCAGCCCGGAAGGTGGGGGCGCTTCACCCCTCCACTTT.

The V gene is TRBV11-2, the J gene TRBJ2-1; D perhaps matches TRBD2 (6 bases). The length of the CDR3 is 15 residues. The germline V and J ends were trimmed by 3 bases and 2 bases, with 11 bases remaining between them. The germline CDR1 and CDR2 sequences are SGHAT and FQNNGV. CDR3 coding DNA: TGTGCCAGCAGCTTGGCTCCGGGGGCCTACAATGAGCAGTTCTTC. Translating it yields CASSLAPGAYNEQFF.

The V call is TRBV7-9, the J call TRBJ1-2; 9 nucleotides line up with TRBD1. V gave up 0 bases and J gave up 1 base; unmatched junction bases: 6. CDR3 length: 17 amino acids. Germline V lookup: CDR1 SEHNR, CDR2 FQNEAQ (reference sequence). The CDR3 nucleotides are TGTGCCAGCAGCTTAGCTGGGACAGGGACAATTAACTATGGCTACACCTTC. Translation gives CASSLAGTGTINYGYTF.

V and J are TRBV5-1 and TRBJ1-2; tentatively, D is TRBD1 (5 bases). The CDR3 covers 14 residues. The germline CDR1 and CDR2 sequences are SGHRS and YFSETQ. The V end was cut by 4 bases, the J end by 3 bases, with 13 bases between. The CDR3 DNA sequence: TGCGCCAGCAGCGCGGGGACGGCGGACTATGGCTACACCTTC. Translated: CASSAGTADYGYTF.

This chain links TRBV4-1 with TRBJ2-6, with 9 bases matching TRBD2. The V and J ends lost 4 bases and 12 bases, in that order; junction bases with no gene match: 22. CDR1 and CDR2 (germline): MGHRA, YSYEKL. CDR3 length equals 19 residues. CDR3 region: CASSPIRPDGGRVKSVLTF. DNA of the CDR3: TGCGCCAGCAGCCCGATACGACCCGATGGCGGGAGGGTTAAAAGCGTCCTGACTTTC.

V usage is TRBV6-5 and J usage is TRBJ1-6; 8 nucleotides line up with TRBD1. The ends lost 5 bases at V and 7 bases at J; junction bases unmatched: 7. Germline V gene lookup returns CDR1 MNHEY and CDR2 SVGAGI. The CDR3 is 15 residues long. CDR3 loop: CASSIGTGINSPLHF. CDR3 bases: TGTGCCAGCAGTATCGGGACAGGAATAAATTCACCCCTCCACTTT.

This clone was seen more than once but under ten times. The J gene is TRBJ1-5, the V gene TRBV19; TRBD1 agrees at 10 bases. V gave up 10 bases and J gave up 0 bases; unmatched junction bases: 9. Germline-derived CDR1 and CDR2 are LNHDA and SQIVND (reference sequence). The CDR3 loop spans 16 amino acids. The CDR3 spells CATDRGPFDSNQPQHF. DNA for the CDR3: TGTGCCACAGACAGGGGGCCTTTTGATAGCAATCAGCCCCAGCATTTT.

The rearrangement links TRBV4-1 to TRBJ2-1; 7 bases agree with TRBD1. The CDR3 has 15 residues. Trimming at V came to 0 bases and at J to 7 bases, leaving 6 bases not matched to a gene. Germline CDR1 reads MGHRA; CDR2 reads YSYEKL. CDR3 residues: CASSQDKGAKNEQFF. CDR3 in DNA: TGCGCCAGCAGCCAAGATAAGGGGGCTAAGAATGAGCAGTTCTTC.

This chain links TRBV18 with TRBJ2-7; the D gene is possibly TRBD2 (5 bases). V was pared by 2 bases and J by 10 bases, with 12 bases between. The germline V gene has CDR1 KGHSH and CDR2 LQKENI. The CDR3 length is 12 residues. The DNA of the CDR3 is TGTGCCAGCTCACCAGGGGAGAAACTTCAGTACTTC. Protein sequence: CASSPGEKLQYF.

The chain employs TRBV7-9 and TRBJ1-1; D not resolved. Germline V gene lookup returns CDR1 SEHNR and CDR2 FQNEAQ (reference sequence). CDR3 length equals 12 residues. Trimming stripped 8 bases from V and 7 bases from J, with 14 bases between. The CDR3 is CASVEIQNEAFF. CDR3 nucleotides: TGTGCCAGCGTTGAAATACAAAATGAAGCTTTCTTT. The full variable domain, completed using reference TRBV7-9 and TRBJ1-1, is DTGVSQNPRHKITKRGQNVTFRCDPISEHNRLYWYRQTLGQGPEFLTYFQNEAQLEKSRLLSDRFSAERPKGSFSTLEIQRTEQGDSAMYLCASVEIQNEAFFGQGTRLTVV.